What follows is one T cell receptor (beta chain) and its context. Isocitrate dehydrogenase mutation was absent in all glioblastoma patients. Measured with immunoSEQ multiplex PCR; TCRdb has only the in-frame clones, and not every one. The sample yields 85,000 to 110,000 clones, roughly 76% seen once. The germline V gene encodes CDR1 ENHRY and CDR2 SYGVKD. V was cut by 0 bases and J by 5 bases, with 11 bases left in between. The CDR3 has 15 residues. This sample stems from a study of glioma-infiltrating T cells after dendritic cell vaccination. Study in general: Dendritic cell vaccination trial patients had either newly diagnosed or recurrent glioblastoma. Autologous tumor lysate-pulsed dendritic cell vaccination was given between about 2002 and 2012.

The sequence came from a human donor with glioblastoma. The chain combines TRBV10-3 with TRBJ1-5; D gene unclear. Here the sequenced sample was blood, taken before dendritic cell vaccination. CDR3 bases: TGTGCCATCAGTGAGTCCTCCGGTTTCTATCAGCCCCAGCATTTT. It yields the protein CAISESSGFYQPQHF.